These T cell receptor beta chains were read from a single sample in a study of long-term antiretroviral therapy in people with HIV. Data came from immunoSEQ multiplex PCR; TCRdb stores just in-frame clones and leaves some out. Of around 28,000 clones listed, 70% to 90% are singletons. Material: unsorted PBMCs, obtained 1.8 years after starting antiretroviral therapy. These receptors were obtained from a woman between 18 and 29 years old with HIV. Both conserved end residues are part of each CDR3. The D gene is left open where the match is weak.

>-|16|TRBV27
CASRSSGGISNQPQHF
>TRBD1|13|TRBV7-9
CASTGTGDYEQYF
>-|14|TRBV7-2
CASSLPNPPYEQYF
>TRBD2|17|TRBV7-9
CASSPRGGLFEQETQYF
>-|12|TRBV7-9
CASSLVGETQYF
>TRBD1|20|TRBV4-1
CASSQVVSLTGGWSIYGYTF
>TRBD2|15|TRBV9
CASSTIAGSQETQYF
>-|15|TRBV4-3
CASSQAGTTYNEQFF
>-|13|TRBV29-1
CSVEEQGTETQYF
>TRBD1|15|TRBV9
CASSVRTGATGELFF
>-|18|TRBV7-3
CASSSRGNKVGPNAEAFF
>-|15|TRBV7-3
CASSPTGAVTGELFF
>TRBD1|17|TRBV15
CATSPGLGQRLSYEQYF
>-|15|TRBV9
CASSVGVAGNYEQYF
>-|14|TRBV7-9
CASSLGLRVDEQFF
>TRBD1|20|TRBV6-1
CASSEVRTGLIKGPGALRHF
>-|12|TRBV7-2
CASSPHHNEQFF
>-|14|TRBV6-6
CASRPVDGAYEQYF
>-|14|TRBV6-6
CASTPGGTNEKLFF
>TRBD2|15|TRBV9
CASSPSGGVPYEQYF
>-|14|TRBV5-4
CASSPTTDTNEQFF
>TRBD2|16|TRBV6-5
CASSYSLAGDVNEQFF
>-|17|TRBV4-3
CASSQDVGFGMNTEAFF
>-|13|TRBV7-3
CASSRGRGNEQFF
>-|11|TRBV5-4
CASSLGNEQYF
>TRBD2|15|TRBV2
CASRVLTGGRYEQFF
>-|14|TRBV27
CASSSGHQGNEQYF
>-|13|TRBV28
CASSQSFNYEQYF
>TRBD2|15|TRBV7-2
CASSRLGGSQETQYF
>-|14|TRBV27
CASSLDTAGYEQYF
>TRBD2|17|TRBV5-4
CASTNEGAGSSTDTQYF
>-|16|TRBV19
CASSPLRGSGANVLTF
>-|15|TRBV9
CASSGSTGVNTEAFF
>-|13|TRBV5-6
CASSLDPLSEQYF
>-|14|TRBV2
CASSERAMNTEAFF
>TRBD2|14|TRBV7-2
CASSLGGRLYEQFF
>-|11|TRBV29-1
CSVEGPYEQYF
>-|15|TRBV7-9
CASSSRGRSIYDYTF
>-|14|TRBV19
CASSISPPYNEQFF
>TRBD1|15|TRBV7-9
CASSYRDRGAYEQYF
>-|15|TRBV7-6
CASSLGGTVSYEQYF
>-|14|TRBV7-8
CASTEVSRQETQYF
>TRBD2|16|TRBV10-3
CAISGGGVGRDNEQFF
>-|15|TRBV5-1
CASSGASPGRETQYF
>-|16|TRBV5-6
CASSLGFGGPAYEQYF
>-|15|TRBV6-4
CASSEENSGANVLTF
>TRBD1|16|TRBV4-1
CASSFRRGTGVDEQYF
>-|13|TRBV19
CASRTTGAPEAFF
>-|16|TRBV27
CASSLNPDRFTDTQYF
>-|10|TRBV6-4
CASSLGEQYF
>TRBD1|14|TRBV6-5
CASSYRTGATEAFF
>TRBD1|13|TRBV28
CATWDSKPYEQYF